The rows below give T cell receptor beta chains drawn from one sample of a study of memory CD4+ T cells and cytomegalovirus serostatus. Clones were read by immunoSEQ multiplex PCR, and TCRdb kept only the in-frame ones, dropping some. The profile shows 56,000 or so clones, roughly 79% of them singletons. Sequencing was performed on memory CD4+ T cells from blood. The origin of the receptors is an adult in good health and CMV-seronegative. Each CDR3 is given with its conserved first and last residue. The order of the fields is D gene, V gene, clone size, J gene, CDR3 DNA, CDR3 protein. A D gene is named only where the DNA matches it firmly. Not all rows give a size; the values are once, few, many and, for expanded clones, a class.

-	TRBV19	-	TRBJ1-1	TGTGCCAGTAAGGGAGTTTTAGGTGGGGACACTGAAGCTTTCTTT	CASKGVLGGDTEAFF
-	TRBV5-1	-	TRBJ1-1	TGCGCCAGCAGCCAGGACAGCGGCCTGGGAGCTTTCTTT	CASSQDSGLGAFF
-	TRBV14	medium-sized	TRBJ1-1	TGTGCCAGCAGCCCTAATTTGGCGCAGAGCACTGAAGCTTTCTTT	CASSPNLAQSTEAFF
TRBD1	TRBV4-1	-	TRBJ2-5	TGCGCCAGCAGCTTGGGCTCCGGGACAGGGGGAGGGGAGACCCAGTACTTC	CASSLGSGTGGGETQYF
-	TRBV28	-	TRBJ1-2	TGTGCCAGCAGTTTGGGGCTGGCTATTAACTATGGCTACACCTTC	CASSLGLAINYGYTF
-	TRBV6-1	-	TRBJ1-1	TGTGCCAGCAGTGTGGAGGAGAACACTGAAGCTTTCTTT	CASSVEENTEAFF
TRBD1	TRBV11-2	once	TRBJ1-1	TGTGCCAGCAGTCCCGGCTTGGGACAGGGGGCCCCTCCGGACTTT	CASSPGLGQGAPPDF
-	TRBV7-2	-	TRBJ1-5	TGTGCCAGCAGCCTCAGGGGAAATCAGCCCCAGCATTTT	CASSLRGNQPQHF
TRBD1	TRBV5-4	-	TRBJ1-4	TGTGCCAGCAGCCCGGGACAGGGGGCAGGAATTCAAAAACTGTTTTTT	CASSPGQGAGIQKLFF
TRBD1	TRBV28	-	TRBJ1-2	TGTGCCAGCAGTTCCCGGACAGGGGAGTGGGAACTTCCCTATGGCTACACCTTC	CASSSRTGEWELPYGYTF
-	TRBV29-1	once	TRBJ2-2	TGCAGCGTTACCTCTACGGGGGGACACCTAAACACCGGGGAGCTGTTTTTT	CSVTSTGGHLNTGELFF
TRBD1	TRBV4-2	-	TRBJ1-2	TGTGCCAGCAGCCAAGCGACAGGGGGCAACTATGGCTACACCTTC	CASSQATGGNYGYTF
-	TRBV7-6	-	TRBJ2-7	TGTGCCAGCAGCCCCCGGGTTGGGGAGCAGTACTTC	CASSPRVGEQYF
-	TRBV30	-	TRBJ1-2	TGTGCCTGGAGTCGACAGACGGGGAGCTACACCTTC	CAWSRQTGSYTF
TRBD2	TRBV4-1	-	TRBJ2-1	TGCGCCAGCAGCCGCCAGTCTAGCGGGAAGGTGAAGGAGCAGTTCTTC	CASSRQSSGKVKEQFF
-	TRBV7-2	once	TRBJ2-7	TGTGCCAGCAGCTTAAGAGGGGAGTACGAGCAGTACTTC	CASSLRGEYEQYF
-	TRBV18	once	TRBJ2-2	TGTGCCAGCTCACCACCGGGTAGAACCGGGGAGCTGTTTTTT	CASSPPGRTGELFF
TRBD1	TRBV6-1	few	TRBJ1-4	TGTGCCAGCAGTGAAGCGGGGACAGGTGCAAGAAAACTGTTTTTT	CASSEAGTGARKLFF
TRBD1	TRBV6-6	-	TRBJ2-7	TGTGCCAGCAGTTCTGGGACAGGGGTCTACGAGCAGTACTTC	CASSSGTGVYEQYF
-	TRBV11-2	few	TRBJ1-1	TGTGCCAGCAGCGTAGGGGGAGTGAACACTGAAGCTTTCTTT	CASSVGGVNTEAFF
-	TRBV20-1	-	TRBJ1-1	TGCAGTGCTATAAGAGGGACTGAAGCTTTCTTT	CSAIRGTEAFF
TRBD1	TRBV6-1	-	TRBJ2-2	TGTGCCAGCCGCCCAGGGGGCACTATCGCCGGGGAGCTGTTTTTT	CASRPGGTIAGELFF
-	TRBV29-1	medium-sized	TRBJ2-7	TGCAGCGCCCGGCTGGCCTACGAGCAGTACTTC	CSARLAYEQYF
-	TRBV18	once	TRBJ1-5	TGTGCCAGCTCACGGGTCCAGGGAAGCAATCAGCCCCAGCATTTT	CASSRVQGSNQPQHF
-	TRBV5-1	-	TRBJ1-1	TGCGCCAGCAGCCCTAAGATCAGGGAGGTGAACACTGAAGCTTTCTTT	CASSPKIREVNTEAFF
-	TRBV7-2	-	TRBJ2-2	TGTGCCAGCAGCTTAGTGACTTTGAACACCGGGGAGCTGTTTTTT	CASSLVTLNTGELFF
TRBD2	TRBV7-2	-	TRBJ2-2	TGTGCCAGCAGCTTAATGTCTAGCGGGGGGCCCGCGAACACCGGGGAGCTGTTTTTT	CASSLMSSGGPANTGELFF
-	TRBV30	few	TRBJ1-2	TGTGCCTGGAGTGTAAACAGGCTTACCTATGGCTACACCTTC	CAWSVNRLTYGYTF
-	TRBV7-9	-	TRBJ1-3	TGTGCCAGCAGCTTAATCGGTGGAAACACCATATATTTT	CASSLIGGNTIYF
-	TRBV4-2	-	TRBJ2-5	TGTGCCAGCAGCCAAGGTGGTGAAAAAGAGACCCAGTACTTC	CASSQGGEKETQYF
TRBD1	TRBV12-5	-	TRBJ1-1	TGTGCTAGTGGTTTGGCAGGGGGCGCTCCGGCTTTCTTT	CASGLAGGAPAFF
TRBD1	TRBV28	-	TRBJ1-4	TGTGCCAGCAGCCAGACAGGGTGGCGGAATGAAAAACTGTTTTTT	CASSQTGWRNEKLFF
TRBD1	TRBV6-6	-	TRBJ2-7	TGTGCCAGCAGCTCGCGGACAGGGGACCCCTACGAGCAGTACTTC	CASSSRTGDPYEQYF
-	TRBV7-2	-	TRBJ2-7	TGTGCCAGCAGCCGCGAGGGGAGCCCTTACTCCTACGAGCAGTACTTC	CASSREGSPYSYEQYF
TRBD2	TRBV7-8	once	TRBJ2-5	TGTGCCAGCAGCTTTAGCGGGGGGCTGAGGGAGACCCAGTACTTC	CASSFSGGLRETQYF
-	TRBV29-1	-	TRBJ2-3	TGCAGCAGCGGCGAATCAGCTCTAGATACGCAGTATTTT	CSSGESALDTQYF
-	TRBV4-2	-	TRBJ1-1	TGTGCCAGCAGCTTGGACCCCGCGTACACTGAAGCTTTCTTT	CASSLDPAYTEAFF